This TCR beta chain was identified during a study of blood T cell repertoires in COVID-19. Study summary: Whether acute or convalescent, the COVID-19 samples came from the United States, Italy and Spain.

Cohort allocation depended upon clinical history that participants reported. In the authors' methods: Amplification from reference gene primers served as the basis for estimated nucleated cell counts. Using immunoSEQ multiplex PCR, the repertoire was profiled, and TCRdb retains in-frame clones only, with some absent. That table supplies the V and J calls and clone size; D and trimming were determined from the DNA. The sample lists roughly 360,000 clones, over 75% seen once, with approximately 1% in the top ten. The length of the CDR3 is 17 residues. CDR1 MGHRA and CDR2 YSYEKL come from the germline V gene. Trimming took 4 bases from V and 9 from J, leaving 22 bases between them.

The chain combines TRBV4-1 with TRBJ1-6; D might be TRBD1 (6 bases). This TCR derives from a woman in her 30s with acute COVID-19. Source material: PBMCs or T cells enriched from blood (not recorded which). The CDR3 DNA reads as TGCGCCAGCAGCCTGCACAGTTCACGGACGACAGGTTCACCCCTCCACTTT. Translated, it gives CASSLHSSRTTGSPLHF.